These 16 T cell receptor beta chains came from one sample sequenced in a study of blood T cell repertoires in COVID-19. Clones were sequenced by immunoSEQ multiplex PCR, and TCRdb holds only the in-frame ones, with some missing. This sample has under 250,000 clones, with roughly 85% found just once. Sample: PBMCs or T cells enriched from blood (not recorded which). These receptors were collected from a woman between 45 and 60 years old with acute COVID-19.

The chain couples TRBV10-3 to TRBJ1-1; tentatively, D is TRBD1 (6 bases). With 0 bases removed from V and 1 base from J, the gap between germline ends came to 6 bases. Germline values: CDR1 ENHRY, CDR2 SYGVKD. This CDR3 comprises 14 residues. The DNA for the CDR3 is TGTGCCATCAGTGAGTCGGGACAGAACACTGAAGCTTTCTTT. It is translated as CAISESGQNTEAFF.

This rearrangement joins TRBV10-1 to TRBJ2-7; 8 nucleotides align to TRBD1. The CDR3 runs to 15 residues. J was trimmed by 2 bases and V by 3 bases; bases with no gene match: 6. CDR1 is WNHNN and CDR2 is SYGVQD in the germline V gene (reference sequence). The CDR3 is CASSDPGTGTYEQYF. The CDR3 nucleotides read TGCGCCAGCAGTGACCCCGGGACAGGCACCTACGAGCAGTACTTC.

The DNA of the CDR3 is TGTGCCAGCAGCTATATAGACAGGGGGCTCCAATTCCCCCTCCACTTT. It specifies CASSYIDRGLQFPLHF. The chain uses TRBV5-6 and TRBJ1-6, with 10 bases identical to TRBD1. The CDR3 loop spans 16 amino acids. Trimming took 3 bases from V and 13 from J; bases not matched to a gene: 13. Germline assignment: CDR1 SGHDT and CDR2 YYEEEE. The full variable domain, in which reference TRBV5-6 and TRBJ1-6 provide the parts outside the CDR3, is DAGVTQSPTHLIKTRGQQVTLRCSPKSGHDTVSWYQQALGQGPQFIFQYYEEEERQRGNFPDRFSGHQFPNYSSELNVNALLLGDSALYLCASSYIDRGLQFPLHFGNGTRLTVT.

The chain carries TRBV30 and TRBJ1-4; D might be TRBD1 (6 bases). Looked up from germline, CDR1 is GTSNPN and CDR2 is SVGIG (reference sequence). This CDR3 spans 13 amino acids. As DNA, the CDR3 is TGTGCGGGGCAGGGGAAGGCTAATGAAAAACTGTTTTTT. Translated: CAGQGKANEKLFF.

The CDR3 region is CASSSYPGGGSYEQYF. CDR3 nucleotide sequence: TGTGCCAGCAGCTCCTATCCCGGGGGAGGGTCCTACGAGCAGTACTTC. The chain couples TRBV5-8 to TRBJ2-7; TRBD2 matches at 7 bases. CDR1 and CDR2 (germline): SGHTS, YDEGEE. V lost 3 bases, J lost 1 base, and 10 bases stayed unmatched. The CDR3 is 16 amino acids.

The chain carries TRBV19 and TRBJ2-5; 9 positions agree with TRBD1. V lost 3 bases and J lost 5; bases outside the gene matches: 10. CDR1 and CDR2 from the germline V gene are LNHDA and SQIVND (reference sequence). CDR3 size: 16 residues. CDR3 loop: CASSISNRGRGETQYF. For the CDR3, the DNA is TGTGCCAGTAGTATTTCTAACAGGGGGCGCGGGGAGACCCAGTACTTC.

The V call is TRBV2, the J call TRBJ1-5; 7 bases align to TRBD1. The CDR3 runs 13 residues. Trimming took 6 bases from V and 4 from J; bases not matched to a gene: 3. From germline, CDR1 is SNHLY and CDR2 FYNNEI. This CDR3 reads CASRRQGNQPQHF. The CDR3 coding sequence is TGTGCCAGCAGGAGACAGGGAAATCAGCCCCAGCATTTT. The whole variable domain, filled in from reference TRBV2 and TRBJ1-5, reads EPEVTQTPSHQVTQMGQEVILRCVPISNHLYFYWYRQILGQKVEFLVSFYNNEISEKSEIFDDQFSVERPDGSNFTLKIRSTKLEDSAMYFCASRRQGNQPQHFGDGTRLSIL.

V and J are TRBV3-1 (or the pseudogene TRBV3-2) and TRBJ1-3; the D gene is possibly TRBD1 (6 bases). Germline V gene lookup returns CDR1 LGHDT and CDR2 YNNKEL (reference sequence). The CDR3 has 16 residues. Trimming took 4 bases from V and 4 from J, leaving 17 bases between them. In DNA, the CDR3 is TGTGCCAGCAGCCCGTATTTCGGGACATCCGGAAACACCATATATTTT. Translated: CASSPYFGTSGNTIYF.

The J gene is TRBJ1-6, the V gene TRBV30, with D perhaps TRBD1 (5 bases). Germline V lookup: CDR1 GTSNPN, CDR2 SVGIG (reference sequence). V shed 5 bases and J shed 6 bases, with 11 bases lying between them. The CDR3 has 13 amino acids. The DNA for the CDR3 is TGTGCCTGGGAGGGGAACACTAATTCACCCCTCCACTTT. Translating it yields CAWEGNTNSPLHF. Full variable domain (outside the CDR3, taken from reference TRBV30 and TRBJ1-6): SQTIHQWPATLVQPVGSPLSLECTVEGTSNPNLYWYRQAAGRGLQLLFYSVGIGQISSEVPQNLSASRPQDRQFILSSKKLLLSDSGFYLCAWEGNTNSPLHFGNGTRLTVT.

The rearrangement links TRBV30 to TRBJ2-2, with 10 bases fitting TRBD1. The V segment lost 5 bases and the J segment 4 bases; nucleotides outside the gene matches: 7. CDR1 is GTSNPN, CDR2 SVGIG, per germline (reference sequence). This CDR3 comprises 15 residues. CDR3: CAWAPGQGTTGELFF. DNA of the CDR3: TGTGCCTGGGCTCCGGGACAGGGGACCACCGGGGAGCTGTTTTTT.

The genes are TRBV2 and TRBJ1-1; the match to TRBD1 covers 7 bases. Germline CDR1 and CDR2: SNHLY and FYNNEI. With V trimmed by 6 bases and J by 3 bases, 10 bases remained unmatched. This CDR3 is 15 amino acids long. The CDR3: CASSYRGVEDTEAFF. In DNA, the CDR3 is TGTGCCAGCAGCTACAGGGGAGTGGAGGACACTGAAGCTTTCTTT.

The genes are TRBV12-5 and TRBJ1-1; D call uncertain. Trimming took off 4 bases at V and 5 bases at J, with 11 bases between the two ends. The V gene's germline CDR1 is LGHNT and CDR2 FRNRAP. The CDR3 runs 13 residues. CDR3: CASGSRRRTEAFF. The CDR3, as DNA: TGTGCTAGTGGTTCCCGAAGGAGGACTGAAGCTTTCTTT.

The CDR3 region is CASSFETSANYGYTF. In DNA form, the CDR3 reads TGTGCCAGCAGCTTCGAAACCTCAGCTAACTATGGCTACACCTTC. The genes are TRBV11-2 and TRBJ1-2; no reliable D call. The germline V gene has CDR1 SGHAT and CDR2 FQNNGV. CDR3 size: 15 residues. The germline V and J ends were trimmed by 3 bases and 0 bases, with 11 bases remaining between them.

J is TRBJ1-2 and V is TRBV28; possible D gene TRBD1, 5 bases. The germline V gene encodes CDR1 MDHEN and CDR2 SYDVKM. This CDR3 is built from 15 residues. The chain's CDR3 is CATTRDSGSHYGYTF. The CDR3 DNA reads as TGTGCGACCACGAGAGATTCAGGGTCTCACTATGGCTACACCTTC.

The rearrangement uses TRBV28 and TRBJ2-3; no definite D call. The ends were cut back, 5 bases at V and 1 base at J, with 7 bases in the middle. The germline gives CDR1 MDHEN, CDR2 SYDVKM. The CDR3 has 13 amino acids. This CDR3 reads CASSSIRTDTQYF. The CDR3 nucleotides are TGTGCCAGCAGTAGCATACGCACAGATACGCAGTATTTT.

This chain joins TRBV11-2 and TRBJ2-7; no definite D call. Trimming took 1 base from V and 1 from J, leaving 11 bases between them. The V gene's germline CDR1 is SGHAT and CDR2 FQNNGV. The CDR3 is 15 residues long. The CDR3 nucleotides are TGTGCCAGCAGCTTAGTCCGAGACTCATCCTACGAGCAGTACTTC. It yields the protein CASSLVRDSSYEQYF.